This T cell receptor beta chain was identified in a study of OX40 agonist ivuxolimab in advanced cancers. For the study at large: Each patient was given ivuxolimab into a vein every 2 weeks, at 0.01 to 10 mg/kg. Having had anti-PD-1, anti-PD-L1 or anti-CTLA-4 therapy before was allowed, and 40% to 45% had some.

Only in-frame clones appear in the TCRdb table, and some are missing; sequencing was by immunoSEQ multiplex PCR. The sample has around 64,000 clones, around nine tenths seen once. Concerning this clone itself: The antigen is not known.

Blood draws occurred at baseline, cycle 4 day 1, and cycle 7 day 1. Study observations and caveats: Mean expanded clone counts were higher in CD8+ than CD4+ T cells.

The CDR3 consists of 14 residues. Trimming removed 7 bases at V and 1 base at J, with 13 bases between. Germline V CDR1 and CDR2: MNHNS, SASEGT. Sequenced material: CD4+ or CD8+ T cells sorted from blood, taken in a trial of the OX40 agonist ivuxolimab. The chain uses TRBV6-1 and TRBJ1-1; D is unclear. This TCR derives from an adult with an advanced solid tumor such as melanoma, head and neck, liver or kidney cancer. In DNA form, the CDR3 reads TGTGCCAGCACAAAGTCGTGGGCGAACACTGAAGCTTTCTTT. Translating it yields CASTKSWANTEAFF.